The clone carrying this TCR beta chain was observed a few times. This sample was included in a study of CD8 T cells in ankylosing spondylitis. TCRdb processed the 5' RACE reads anew with MiXCR; each CDR3 protein has one entry. The sample includes around 340,000 distinct CDR3 sequences, approximately 22% of them seen just once. The CDR3 loop spans 16 amino acids. The V gene end was trimmed by 4 bases and the J gene end by 2 bases; junction bases not matched to a gene: 9. Germline V lookup: CDR1 SEHNR, CDR2 FQNEAQ (reference sequence). The origin of this receptor is a male donor with ankylosing spondylitis or in good health (not recorded which). The rearrangement joins TRBV7-9 to TRBJ2-3; 7 bases map to TRBD2. The sample was blood, either unsorted or a sorted T cell fraction (not recorded which). This chain's CDR3 is CASSSPHRDYTDTQYF. Written as DNA, the CDR3 is TGTGCCAGCAGCTCCCCTCACCGGGACTACACAGATACGCAGTATTTT.